The 15 T cell receptor beta chains below all came from one sample that was sequenced in a study of control samples from healthy donors and cancer patients (dated by TCRdb to the early 2020s). The library came from the immunoSEQ multiplex PCR assay. The clones in this table, taken by TCRdb from immuneACCESS, are in-frame only. Not every clone is retained; where verified, under half of the shortfall comes from an unresolved V gene, and the cause of the rest is unknown. Present in this sample are around 130,000 clones, around nine tenths of which were seen just once. Together, the top ten hold 12% of the sample. The sample comprised blood. The receptors were sampled from a man aged 25-45 years in good health.

CDR3 coding DNA: TGTGCCAGCAGCTTCGGACAGACGCAAGAGACCCAGTACTTC. Amino acid sequence: CASSFGQTQETQYF. V and J are TRBV9 and TRBJ2-5; D may be TRBD1 (6 bases). Trimming removed 4 bases at V and 2 bases at J, with 12 bases between. Germline V gene lookup returns CDR1 SGDLS and CDR2 YYNGEE. The CDR3 contains 14 residues.

The chain recombines TRBV10-3 with TRBJ2-7; D unresolved. The V gene lost 6 bases and the J gene lost 0 bases, with 9 bases spanning the gap. There are 13 residues in the CDR3. Germline CDR1 reads ENHRY; CDR2 reads SYGVKD. CDR3 DNA sequence: TGTGCCATCAGGGGCTCCAGCTCCTACGAGCAGTACGTC. As protein: CAIRGSSSYEQYV.

This rearrangement joins TRBV10-3 to TRBJ2-3; D may be TRBD2 (5 bases). The CDR3 runs 14 residues. The V gene lost 6 bases and the J gene lost 4 bases, with 14 bases spanning the gap. CDR1 is ENHRY, CDR2 SYGVKD, per germline. The CDR3 bases are TGTGCCATCAGCGAACAACTAGGGTCAGATACGCAGTATTTT. Its translation is CAISEQLGSDTQYF.

The chain joins TRBV11-2 to TRBJ1-1; a weak D match, TRBD1 (6 bases). The V and J ends lost 7 bases and 6 bases respectively, with 24 bases between them. The CDR3 consists of 16 residues. In germline, CDR1 is SGHAT, CDR2 FQNNGV. CDR3 DNA: TGTGCCAGCAACCAAGGAGGGGGGGGTTTTGATTCTGAAGCTTTCTTT. Amino acid sequence: CASNQGGGGFDSEAFF.

V usage is TRBV10-3 and J usage is TRBJ1-1; the D is unclear. Germline CDR1 ENHRY, CDR2 SYGVKD. This CDR3 has 12 residues. Trimming shortened V by 3 bases and J by 4 bases, and 6 bases separated the two germline ends. The CDR3, as DNA: TGTGCCATCAGTGAAGGGATCACTGAAGCTTTCTTT. This sequence encodes CAISEGITEAFF.

The rearrangement joins TRBV7-2 to TRBJ2-5, with TRBD1 matching 10 bases. The CDR3 totals 15 residues. Germline-derived CDR1 and CDR2 are SGHTA and FQGNSA. J was trimmed by 11 bases and V by 3 bases; bases with no gene match: 12. CDR3 sequence (DNA): TGTGCCAGCAGCTTGGGACAGGGGAATAGCTGGGGGCAGTACTTC. Residues: CASSLGQGNSWGQYF.

The V call is TRBV18, the J call TRBJ1-6; D is uncertain. This CDR3 comprises 15 residues. The germline V gene has CDR1 KGHSH and CDR2 LQKENI. V lost 3 bases, J lost 2 bases, and 8 bases lay in between. The CDR3: CASSPDGAYNSPLHF. CDR3 in DNA: TGTGCCAGCTCACCGGACGGGGCCTATAATTCACCCCTCCACTTT.

V usage is TRBV5-8 and J usage is TRBJ1-1, with 8 bases aligning to TRBD1. This CDR3 spans 15 amino acids. The junction had 5 bases not matched to a gene; V was cut back by 3 bases and J by 1 base. Looked up from germline, CDR1 is SGHTS and CDR2 is YDEGEE. CDR3 sequence: CASSSRGQANTEAFF. The CDR3 nucleotides are TGTGCCAGCAGCTCAAGGGGACAGGCGAACACTGAAGCTTTCTTT.

The chain carries TRBV7-3 and TRBJ2-3; perhaps D is TRBD1 or TRBD2 (6 bases each). V was trimmed by 1 base and J by 4 bases, leaving 15 bases between them. In germline, CDR1 is SGHTA, CDR2 FQGTGA. The CDR3 spans 16 residues. The DNA of the CDR3 is TGTGCCAGCAGCTTAAGTCTGGGGGGCGTCTCAGATACGCAGTATTTT. Its protein product is CASSLSLGGVSDTQYF.

The chain recombines TRBV5-1 with TRBJ2-5, with 7 bases identical to TRBD2. Trimming at V came to 0 bases and at J to 5 bases, leaving 10 bases not matched to a gene. This CDR3 region has 16 residues. CDR1 is SGHRS, CDR2 YFSETQ, per germline. The CDR3 DNA follows: TGCGCCAGCAGCTTGGCTCCAAGCGGGGAATCGGAGACCCAGTACTTC. Its translation is CASSLAPSGESETQYF.

Only one count was recorded for this clone. V and J are TRBV6-6 and TRBJ1-4; D may be TRBD1 (5 bases). V lost 2 bases, J lost 8 bases, and 12 bases lay in between. The CDR3 spans 14 residues. The germline CDR1 and CDR2 sequences are MNHNY and SVGAGI (reference sequence). Here the CDR3 DNA reads TGTGCCAGCAGTTACGATTCCGGGGGAGAAAAACTGTTTTTT. Amino acids: CASSYDSGGEKLFF.

Only one count was recorded for this clone. The CDR3 reads CASSSDRGRAGANVLTF. CDR3 nucleotide sequence: TGTGCCAGTAGTTCAGACAGGGGGCGGGCTGGGGCCAACGTCCTGACTTTC. The gene calls are TRBV19 and TRBJ2-6; 10 nucleotides match TRBD1. CDR1 is LNHDA and CDR2 is SQIVND in the germline V gene (reference sequence). With V trimmed by 5 bases and J by 2 bases, 6 bases remained unmatched. The CDR3 has 17 residues.

The gene calls are TRBV6-6 and TRBJ1-1; weak D call: TRBD1 (6 bases). The germline V gene encodes CDR1 MNHNY and CDR2 SVGAGI (reference sequence). The CDR3 totals 14 residues. V was trimmed by 7 bases and J by 0 bases, leaving 12 bases between them. The CDR3 sequence: CASTPGAMNTEAFF. The CDR3 bases are TGTGCCAGCACCCCGGGGGCCATGAACACTGAAGCTTTCTTT.

This clone came up once. V and J are TRBV14 and TRBJ2-2, with 7 bases identical to TRBD1. Per germline, CDR1 SGHDN and CDR2 FVKESK. The CDR3 covers 16 residues. J was trimmed by 4 bases and V by 1 base; bases with no gene match: 6. The CDR3 DNA follows: TGTGCCAGCAGCCAAGGGGGATACAGGGGCACCGGGGAGCTGTTTTTT. It codes for CASSQGGYRGTGELFF.

As concerns this clone: Other DNA sequences from this sample encode an identical CDR3 as well. This chain joins TRBV29-1 and TRBJ1-5, with 9 bases that match TRBD1. V trimming: 5 bases; J trimming: 3 bases; junction bases outside the gene matches: 2. The CDR3 runs 13 residues. CDR1 and CDR2 (germline): SQVTM, ANQGSEA. DNA for the CDR3: TGCAGCGTTACAGGGGGCTTCAATCAGCCCCAGCATTTT. As protein: CSVTGGFNQPQHF.